This T cell receptor (beta chain) was recovered during a study of cytomegalovirus exposure and HLA in healthy donors. V was clipped by 3 bases and J by 8 bases; unmatched bases: 22. Germline values: CDR1 MDHEN, CDR2 SYDVKM. The CDR3 runs 19 residues. This PCR relied on a set of 60 Vbeta primers and 13 Jbeta primers. TCRdb's table, derived via immunoSEQ multiplex PCR, lists solely in-frame clones and lacks some. The table records some 180,000 clones, roughly 74% of them present only once. The study, taken as a whole, reports: A later analysis appeared to link common viral pathogens to several of the most significant clusters. Associated with cytomegalovirus, according to the listing, were 150 to 200 TCR beta chains.

Regarding this clone: Its antigen is not identified.

The sequence derives from a woman between 25 and 40 years old in good health and CMV-seropositive. V usage is TRBV28 and J usage is TRBJ2-4; 7 bases align to TRBD1. Specimen: PBMCs. CDR3 in DNA: TGTGCCAGCAGTTTGGCCGGGATGGTTTACAGGGGAAAATGGGACATTCAGTACTTC. It encodes CASSLAGMVYRGKWDIQYF.